This T cell receptor beta chain was found in a study of blood T cell repertoires in COVID-19. For the study at large: Samples of COVID-19 (acute and convalescent) were obtained from the United States, Italy and Spain. T cells, B-cell-depleted T cells, or PBMCs provided the cDNA or gDNA that served as material.

In the original workflow: From reference gene primer amplification, estimates of nucleated cell counts were derived. Some clones are missing from TCRdb's copy, which holds only in-frame ones; the method was immunoSEQ multiplex PCR. V and J calls and clone size are as listed in that table; D and trimming were resolved from the DNA. The sample consists of about 180,000 clones, 80% to 85% of them appearing once. This CDR3 contains 17 residues. Trimming took 5 bases from V and 1 from J; bases not matched to a gene: 12. Looked up from germline, CDR1 is MNHNY and CDR2 is SVGAGI (reference sequence). Enrollment of patients from Seattle took place during active infection, with longitudinal follow-up.

V usage is TRBV6-6 and J usage is TRBJ2-3; 7 bases match TRBD2. The sequence was obtained from an elderly woman with COVID-19, enrolled during active disease. Sequenced sample: peripheral blood. DNA for the CDR3: TGTGCCAGCAGTCCCAGGAGGGAGGGGCTCCGCACAGATACGCAGTATTTT. Its translation is CASSPRREGLRTDTQYF.